These 26 T cell receptor beta chains were sequenced from one sample in a study of control samples from healthy donors and cancer patients. TCRdb keeps only in-frame clones here, not all; method: immunoSEQ multiplex PCR. The data contain about 80,000 clones, roughly 89% of them singletons. The sample comprised blood. The receptors were gathered from a woman aged 55-69 years in good health.

The CDR3 spells CATSRDPAASTDTQYF. The CDR3 DNA follows: TGTGCCACCAGCAGAGATCCCGCGGCTAGCACAGATACGCAGTATTTT. The chain has TRBV15 and TRBJ2-3, with D hard to call. The CDR3 consists of 16 residues. The V and J ends lost 0 bases and 0 bases respectively, with 10 bases between them. CDR1 and CDR2 (germline): LNHNV, YYDKDF (reference sequence).

This chain's CDR3 is CASSLLGGARQPQHF. CDR3 in DNA: TGTGCCAGCAGCCTACTAGGGGGGGCGCGCCAGCCCCAGCATTTT. The V and J genes are TRBV7-2 and TRBJ1-5; a possible D gene is TRBD1 (6 bases). From germline, CDR1 is SGHTA and CDR2 FQGNSA. CDR3 length equals 15 residues. The V end was cut by 5 bases, the J end by 7 bases, with 18 bases between.

The genes are TRBV9 and TRBJ1-2; possibly TRBD1 for D (6 bases). The CDR3 is made up of 13 amino acids. V was pared by 0 bases and J by 8 bases, with 11 bases between. Germline V gene data show CDR1 as SGDLS and CDR2 as YYNGEE. The CDR3 sequence: CASSVDQGSGYTF. In DNA form, the CDR3 reads TGTGCCAGCAGCGTAGACCAGGGGAGCGGCTACACCTTC. Combining the CDR3 with reference TRBV9 and TRBJ1-2 gives the whole variable domain DSGVTQTPKHLITATGQRVTLRCSPRSGDLSVYWYQQSLDQGLQFLIQYYNGEERAKGNILERFSAQQFPDLHSELNLSSLELGDSALYFCASSVDQGSGYTFGSGTRLTVV.

The chain recombines TRBV4-1 with TRBJ2-2; D is uncertain. The CDR3 has 13 residues. V was clipped by 2 bases and J by 5 bases, with 6 bases between them. CDR1 MGHRA and CDR2 YSYEKL come from the germline V gene. CDR3 sequence: CASSQRQTGELFF. CDR3 DNA sequence: TGCGCCAGCAGCCAACGACAAACCGGGGAGCTGTTTTTT.

CDR3 bases: TGTGCCACCAGCAGAGATTTCGGCCCGGACCAGGGCGGCTACACCTTC. Translating it yields CATSRDFGPDQGGYTF. The chain employs TRBV15 and TRBJ1-2, with a tentative D call TRBD1 (5 bases). The germline gives CDR1 LNHNV, CDR2 YYDKDF (reference sequence). The CDR3 length is 16 residues. Trimming took 0 bases from V and 8 from J, leaving 19 bases between them.

J is TRBJ1-1 and V is TRBV27; 7 bases fit TRBD1. Germline values: CDR1 MNHEY, CDR2 SMNVEV (reference sequence). With V trimmed by 5 bases and J by 8 bases, 5 bases remained unmatched. This CDR3 has 12 residues. CDR3 sequence: CASSRQGGEAFF. CDR3 in DNA: TGTGCCAGCAGTAGACAGGGAGGGGAAGCTTTCTTT.

This rearrangement joins TRBV3-1 (or the pseudogene TRBV3-2) to TRBJ2-3, with D tentatively TRBD2 (7 bases). There are 17 residues in the CDR3. V was pared by 4 bases and J by 2 bases, with 19 bases between. The V gene's germline CDR1 is LGHDT and CDR2 YNNKEL (reference sequence). CDR3 coding DNA: TGTGCCAGCAGCCTGGGGGTAGGGGGGGAGGCCACAGATACGCAGTATTTT. This translates into CASSLGVGGEATDTQYF.

The chain joins TRBV18 to TRBJ1-1; 7 bases fit TRBD1. Germline assignment: CDR1 KGHSH and CDR2 LQKENI. CDR3 size: 15 residues. V was clipped by 5 bases and J by 1 base; unmatched bases: 7. CDR3 region: CASSAVQGKNTEAFF. For the CDR3, the DNA is TGTGCCAGCTCAGCCGTACAGGGGAAGAACACTGAAGCTTTCTTT.

The chain couples TRBV5-1 to TRBJ2-7, with unresolved D. Germline V lookup: CDR1 SGHRS, CDR2 YFSETQ. This CDR3 region has 14 residues. V was trimmed by 4 bases and J by 0 bases, leaving 11 bases between them. In nucleotides, the CDR3 is TGCGCCAGCAGCAAGACGACGGGCTCCTACGAGCAGTACTTC. Its translation: CASSKTTGSYEQYF. Supplemented by reference TRBV5-1 and TRBJ2-7, the full variable domain reads KAGVTQTPRYLIKTRGQQVTLSCSPISGHRSVSWYQQTPGQGLQFLFEYFSETQRNKGNFPGRFSGRQFSNSRSEMNVSTLELGDSALYLCASSKTTGSYEQYFGPGTRLTVT.

This chain links TRBV11-2 with TRBJ2-7; D is ambiguous. CDR3 size: 12 residues. The germline gives CDR1 SGHAT, CDR2 FQNNGV. Trimming stripped 5 bases from V and 4 bases from J, with 9 bases between. The CDR3 nucleotides read TGTGCCAGCAGCAACATAGCTTACGAGCAGTACTTC. It yields the protein CASSNIAYEQYF.

This sequence joins TRBV3-1 (or the pseudogene TRBV3-2) and TRBJ2-7; D is uncertain. The CDR3 extends over 13 amino acids. CDR1 is LGHDT, CDR2 YNNKEL, per germline (reference sequence). Deletions cut 2 bases from V and 0 bases from J, with 5 bases between. CDR3 nucleotides: TGTGCCAGCAGCCAACGACACTCCTACGAGCAGTACTTC. Translated, it gives CASSQRHSYEQYF.

In DNA form, the CDR3 reads TGTGCCAGCAGTTACTCCTTACAGGGGTCTGGCTACACCTTC. This encodes CASSYSLQGSGYTF. The chain recombines TRBV6-6 with TRBJ1-2, with 7 bases matching TRBD1. This CDR3 spans 14 amino acids. Germline loops: CDR1 MNHNY, CDR2 SVGAGI (reference sequence). Trimming cost V 0 bases and J 7 bases; bases outside gene matches: 5.

The chain uses TRBV6-4 and TRBJ2-4; 7 bases line up with TRBD1. V lost 7 bases and J lost 3; bases outside the gene matches: 6. CDR1 and CDR2 (germline): MRHNA, SNTAGT. This CDR3 contains 14 residues. DNA for the CDR3: TGTGCCAGCACCAGACAGGGCCGCAAAAACATTCAGTACTTC. It encodes CASTRQGRKNIQYF.

The chain combines TRBV7-9 with TRBJ1-4; 8 bases map to TRBD1. The CDR3 is 16 residues long. Germline assignment: CDR1 SEHNR and CDR2 FQNEAQ (reference sequence). Trimming took 5 bases from V and 5 from J; bases not matched to a gene: 10. CDR3 nucleotide sequence: TGTGCCAGCAGCGGGGGGGACAGGACAGTAAATGAAAAACTGTTTTTT. Translation gives CASSGGDRTVNEKLFF.

V is TRBV3-1 (or the pseudogene TRBV3-2) and J is TRBJ1-2; D gene uncertain. The CDR3 is made up of 13 amino acids. V was pared by 3 bases and J by 8 bases, with 13 bases between. CDR1 is LGHDT, CDR2 YNNKEL, per germline (reference sequence). CDR3 DNA: TGTGCCAGCAGCCACGAGGCTGAGCGGGGCTACACCTTC. It codes for CASSHEAERGYTF.

This sequence joins TRBV14 and TRBJ1-1; no reliable D call. Germline CDR1 SGHDN, CDR2 FVKESK. The CDR3 sequence is 17 residues long. The V end lost 4 bases, the J end lost 0 bases, and 18 bases lay between the germline ends. The CDR3 protein is CASSPLSGRALNTEAFF. The DNA for the CDR3 is TGTGCCAGCAGCCCTCTATCGGGAAGGGCGTTGAACACTGAAGCTTTCTTT.

Only one count was recorded for this clone. The V call is TRBV7-2, the J call TRBJ2-1; D may be TRBD2 (5 bases). Deletions cut 5 bases from V and 6 bases from J, with 11 bases between. The CDR3 runs 13 residues. Germline V gene data show CDR1 as SGHTA and CDR2 as FQGNSA. The CDR3 loop is CASSPLGSNEQFF. CDR3 DNA: TGTGCCAGCAGCCCTCTGGGGAGCAATGAGCAGTTCTTC.

V and J are TRBV28 and TRBJ1-6, with a possible D match to TRBD1 (6 bases). Trimming removed 8 bases from V and 9 bases from J, with 29 bases in between. The CDR3 extends over 18 amino acids. The germline gives CDR1 MDHEN, CDR2 SYDVKM. The CDR3: CASPPRGATPGASSPLHF. CDR3 DNA sequence: TGTGCCAGCCCCCCTAGGGGGGCAACGCCAGGGGCCAGTTCACCCCTCCACTTT.

CDR3: CASSWDWITDTQYF. For the CDR3, the DNA is TGTGCCAGCAGCTGGGACTGGATCACAGATACGCAGTATTTT. The rearrangement links TRBV7-2 to TRBJ2-3; TRBD2 might be the D (6 bases). Germline values: CDR1 SGHTA, CDR2 FQGNSA. The germline V and J ends were trimmed by 4 bases and 2 bases, with 10 bases remaining between them. The CDR3 covers 14 residues. The variable domain in full, with the rest retrieved from reference TRBV7-2 and TRBJ2-3, is GAGVSQSPSNKVTEKGKDVELRCDPISGHTALYWYRQSLGQGLEFLIYFQGNSAPDKSGLPSDRFSAERTGGSVSTLTIQRTQQEDSAVYLCASSWDWITDTQYFGPGTRLTVL.

This clone was picked up one time. V is TRBV7-8 and J is TRBJ2-3, with 9 bases that match TRBD2. The CDR3 is made up of 18 amino acids. The ends lost 1 base at V and 0 bases at J; junction bases unmatched: 8. The germline gives CDR1 SGHVS, CDR2 FQNEAQ. CDR3 sequence: CASSLVPSGKPSTDTQYF. The CDR3 bases are TGTGCCAGCAGCTTAGTTCCTAGCGGGAAACCTAGCACAGATACGCAGTATTTT.

The gene calls are TRBV27 and TRBJ1-5, with D possibly TRBD1 on 5 matching bases. CDR3 length: 16 residues. Germline CDR1 reads MNHEY; CDR2 reads SMNVEV (reference sequence). V dropped 5 bases and J dropped 1 base, with 15 bases sitting between them. As DNA, the CDR3 is TGTGCCAGCAGTCCGTACTTGGGGGGGAGCAATCAGCCCCAGCATTTT. Translated, it gives CASSPYLGGSNQPQHF.

This clone appeared a few times. The genes are TRBV11-2 and TRBJ1-1; D is unclear. Trimming removed 5 bases from V and 5 bases from J, with 21 bases in between. The CDR3 has 16 residues. Germline CDR1 reads SGHAT; CDR2 reads FQNNGV. CDR3 DNA sequence: TGTGCCAGCAGCGCCCAGCTGGGAACCGTGCGTACTGAAGCTTTCTTT. This sequence encodes CASSAQLGTVRTEAFF.

As DNA, the CDR3 is TGTGCCAGCAGCTTAGCGGTCGCGGTGAACTACGAGCAGTACTTC. It yields the protein CASSLAVAVNYEQYF. The chain joins TRBV7-2 to TRBJ2-7; D call uncertain. Per the germline V gene, CDR1 is SGHTA and CDR2 is FQGNSA. The CDR3 totals 15 residues. The V end was cut by 0 bases, the J end by 3 bases, with 12 bases between. Full variable domain (rest looked up from reference TRBV7-2 and TRBJ2-7): GAGVSQSPSNKVTEKGKDVELRCDPISGHTALYWYRQSLGQGLEFLIYFQGNSAPDKSGLPSDRFSAERTGGSVSTLTIQRTQQEDSAVYLCASSLAVAVNYEQYFGPGTRLTVT.

The V gene is TRBV5-4, the J gene TRBJ2-3, with 9 bases fitting TRBD2. With V trimmed by 4 bases and J by 8 bases, 17 bases remained unmatched. The CDR3 is 17 amino acids. Germline lookup yields CDR1 SGHNT and CDR2 YYREEE (reference sequence). CDR3 sequence reads: CASSPPGLARFSGTQYF. The CDR3 bases are TGTGCCAGCAGCCCTCCGGGACTAGCAAGGTTTAGTGGTACGCAGTATTTT.

V and J are TRBV19 and TRBJ2-4, with TRBD2 as a possible D gene (6 bases). The CDR3 length is 17 residues. Germline V gives CDR1 LNHDA, CDR2 SQIVND (reference sequence). Trimming removed 1 base at V and 0 bases at J, with 13 bases between. CDR3 DNA: TGTGCCAGTAGTATAGGGAGGGGCACCCTAGCCAAAAACATTCAGTACTTC. It translates to CASSIGRGTLAKNIQYF.

In DNA form, the CDR3 reads TGTGCCTGGAAAGTGCAGTCAAACACTGAAGCTTTCTTT. Its protein product is CAWKVQSNTEAFF. The genes are TRBV30 and TRBJ1-1; D is unclear. V lost 4 bases, J lost 2 bases, and 11 bases lay in between. Germline CDR1 reads GTSNPN; CDR2 reads SVGIG (reference sequence). This CDR3 has 13 amino acids.